The rows below give T cell receptor beta chains drawn from one sample of a study of T-cell reconstitution after alpha-beta-depleted transplantation in children. TCRdb reanalysed the PCR reads using MiXCR and keeps one entry per CDR3 protein. The profile covers about 610,000 distinct CDR3 sequences, with 25% to 30% appearing a single time and 35% to 40% taken by the ten largest. Specimen: PBMCs, collected before TCRalphabeta/CD19-depleted stem cell transplant. Receptor source: a boy under two years old with Wiskott-Aldrich syndrome, due to receive a stem cell transplant. CDR3s include the opening cysteine and the closing phenylalanine or tryptophan. Fields, in order: J gene, V gene, D gene, clone size, CDR3 length, CDR3 DNA, CDR3 protein. The D gene is left open where the match is weak. Clone size, where shown, is once, few, many, or a class for clones that have expanded.

j_call: TRBJ2-2
v_call: TRBV12-3/TRBV12-4
d_call: NA
clone_size: NA
cdr3_length: 14
cdr3_nt: TGTGCCAGCAGTCCAGACCAGGGTCTCGGGGAGCTGTTTTTT
cdr3_aa: CASSPDQGLGELFF

j_call: TRBJ2-5
v_call: TRBV4-1
d_call: NA
clone_size: NA
cdr3_length: 16
cdr3_nt: TGCGCCAGCAGCCAAGTGGTGTCGAGCGGGCCAGAGACCCAGTACTTC
cdr3_aa: CASSQVVSSGPETQYF

j_call: TRBJ1-2
v_call: TRBV20-1
d_call: NA
clone_size: few
cdr3_length: 13
cdr3_nt: TGCAGTGCTGCCTCCAGGGAGAACTATGGCTACACCTTC
cdr3_aa: CSAASRENYGYTF

j_call: TRBJ1-1
v_call: TRBV19
d_call: NA
clone_size: NA
cdr3_length: 13
cdr3_nt: TGTGCCAGTAGTCCCCGCGGGACCAATGAAGCTTTCTTT
cdr3_aa: CASSPRGTNEAFF

j_call: TRBJ2-2
v_call: TRBV14
d_call: TRBD2
clone_size: few
cdr3_length: 16
cdr3_nt: TGTGCCAGCAGGGACGGACTAGCTATGCACACCGGGGAGCTGTTTTTT
cdr3_aa: CASRDGLAMHTGELFF

j_call: TRBJ2-7
v_call: TRBV10-3
d_call: NA
clone_size: NA
cdr3_length: 13
cdr3_nt: TGTGCCATCAGTGGGACTGTTGATTACGAGCAGTACTTC
cdr3_aa: CAISGTVDYEQYF

j_call: TRBJ1-2
v_call: TRBV19
d_call: TRBD1
clone_size: NA
cdr3_length: 18
cdr3_nt: TGTGCCAGTAGTGCCCCGCCGGGACAGCCTAATTATAACTATGGCTACACCTTC
cdr3_aa: CASSAPPGQPNYNYGYTF

j_call: TRBJ2-5
v_call: TRBV3-1
d_call: TRBD1
clone_size: NA
cdr3_length: 12
cdr3_nt: TGTGCCAGCAACAGGGGGCGCGAGACCCAGTACTTC
cdr3_aa: CASNRGRETQYF

j_call: TRBJ1-1
v_call: TRBV5-1
d_call: NA
clone_size: few
cdr3_length: 15
cdr3_nt: TGCGCCAGCAGCTTGGACGGGATGATGAACACTGAAGCTTTCTTT
cdr3_aa: CASSLDGMMNTEAFF

j_call: TRBJ1-2
v_call: TRBV15
d_call: NA
clone_size: few
cdr3_length: 15
cdr3_nt: TGTGCCACCAGCAGAGATAACTCAGGGTTCGGTGGCTACACCTTC
cdr3_aa: CATSRDNSGFGGYTF

j_call: TRBJ2-2
v_call: TRBV24-1
d_call: TRBD2
clone_size: few
cdr3_length: 18
cdr3_nt: TGTGCCACCAGTGATCCGCCAGGGACTAGGTCGAACACCGGGGAGCTGTTTTTT
cdr3_aa: CATSDPPGTRSNTGELFF

j_call: TRBJ2-1
v_call: TRBV5-1
d_call: TRBD2
clone_size: few
cdr3_length: 15
cdr3_nt: TGCGCCAGCAGACCTCCGGGACTAGCGGACAATGAGCAGTTCTTC
cdr3_aa: CASRPPGLADNEQFF

j_call: TRBJ2-3
v_call: TRBV5-1
d_call: NA
clone_size: NA
cdr3_length: 13
cdr3_nt: TGCGCCAGCAGCTTGGGGCTAGCGTATACGCAGTATTTT
cdr3_aa: CASSLGLAYTQYF

j_call: TRBJ2-3
v_call: TRBV20-1
d_call: NA
clone_size: many
cdr3_length: 11
cdr3_nt: TGCAGTGCCAGGTCGGCGGATACGCAGTATTTT
cdr3_aa: CSARSADTQYF

j_call: TRBJ2-5
v_call: TRBV24-1
d_call: TRBD2
clone_size: NA
cdr3_length: 15
cdr3_nt: TGTGCCACCAGTTTGAGACTAGCGGGACAAGAGACCCAGTACTTC
cdr3_aa: CATSLRLAGQETQYF

j_call: TRBJ1-1
v_call: TRBV18
d_call: NA
clone_size: NA
cdr3_length: 14
cdr3_nt: TGTGCCAGCTCACCACTGCTCAGGGGATCTGAAGCTTTCTTT
cdr3_aa: CASSPLLRGSEAFF

j_call: TRBJ2-2
v_call: TRBV24-1
d_call: TRBD2
clone_size: few
cdr3_length: 14
cdr3_nt: TGTGCCACCAGAGGTAGCGGGAGCGCCGGGGAGCTGTTTTTT
cdr3_aa: CATRGSGSAGELFF